This T cell receptor (beta chain) stems from a study of T cell responses to AZD1222 COVID-19 vaccine. Repertoires were generated with immunoSEQ multiplex PCR, while TCRdb's copy carries only in-frame clones and drops some. The sample records about 81,000 clones, more than 70% being singletons. Samples with a second dose at about 4 or about 12 weeks were pooled together. This clone has more than one count but fewer than ten. What it recognizes is unknown. Study findings and constraints: Vaccination with two AZD1222 doses was followed by a rise in Spike-specific TCR breadth and depth. In a largely white British group with more females than males, clonal diversity was possibly underestimated. As reported, nearly half of all spike-specific TCRs target variant regions that are unmutated.

Trimming removed 0 bases at V and 9 bases at J, with 19 bases between. CDR1 is SGHDT, CDR2 YYEEEE, per germline. CDR3 length equals 17 residues. The receptor's source is an adult who received the AZD1222 COVID-19 vaccine. This specimen consisted of peripheral blood, obtained 28 days after the second AZD1222 dose. The chain combines TRBV5-6 with TRBJ1-6; possibly TRBD1 for D (6 bases). CDR3 sequence: CASSLAITGIAGSPLHF. CDR3 nucleotides: TGTGCCAGCAGCTTGGCCATTACAGGGATAGCTGGTTCACCCCTCCACTTT.